The 8 T cell receptor beta chains listed next were all sequenced from one sample in a study of blood T cell repertoires in COVID-19 (TCRdb year 2020). Library generation was performed with the immunoSEQ multiplex PCR assay. TCRdb's version of the immuneACCESS table is confined to in-frame rearrangements and falls short of the full clone set. An unresolved V gene accounts for under half of the shortfall where checked; the remainder is of unknown origin. The sample table records 250,000 to 300,000 clones; roughly 80% of these occur just once. The ten largest clonotypes hold less than 5.5% of the sample. Sequencing used PBMCs or T cells enriched from blood (not recorded which). The receptor set was obtained from a man aged 35 to 55 who had been exposed to COVID-19.

The chain recombines TRBV3-1 (or the pseudogene TRBV3-2) with TRBJ1-6; no firm D call. Looked up from germline, CDR1 is LGHDT and CDR2 is YNNKEL (reference sequence). The CDR3 is made up of 14 amino acids. V was clipped by 2 bases and J by 8 bases, with 10 bases between them. The CDR3 DNA reads as TGTGCCAGCAGCCAACCTCCAGGCGATTCACCCCTCCACTTT. Its translation: CASSQPPGDSPLHF.

This clone was observed a single time. This same CDR3 is encoded by further DNA sequences in the sample. The chain couples TRBV28 to TRBJ2-2; D gene uncertain. Germline V gives CDR1 MDHEN, CDR2 SYDVKM. V gave up 9 bases and J gave up 0 bases, with 8 bases separating them. The CDR3 sequence is 13 residues long. Here the CDR3 DNA reads TGTGCCAGTTATAGATCGAACACCGGGGAGCTGTTTTTT. Residues: CASYRSNTGELFF.

This clone occurred once. This chain connects TRBV5-6 to TRBJ1-2; D gene uncertain. V lost 2 bases and J lost 4, with 12 bases in between. The length of the CDR3 is 14 residues. Germline V lookup: CDR1 SGHDT, CDR2 YYEEEE. CDR3 bases: TGTGCCAGCAGCTTACAGACGGGGTCCTATGGCTACACCTTC. Amino acids: CASSLQTGSYGYTF. The complete variable domain, with remaining parts taken from reference TRBV5-6 and TRBJ1-2, reads DAGVTQSPTHLIKTRGQQVTLRCSPKSGHDTVSWYQQALGQGPQFIFQYYEEEERQRGNFPDRFSGHQFPNYSSELNVNALLLGDSALYLCASSLQTGSYGYTFGSGTRLTVV.

The chain links TRBV11-3 to TRBJ2-2, with 12 bases matching TRBD2. V shed 5 bases, J shed 8 bases, and the junction held 6 bases outside the gene matches. The CDR3 covers 15 residues. Germline lookup yields CDR1 SGHNT and CDR2 YENEEA. The CDR3 loop reads CASSQRTSGKGELFF. The DNA for the CDR3 is TGTGCCAGCAGCCAGAGGACTAGCGGGAAGGGGGAGCTGTTTTTT. Full variable domain (missing parts from reference TRBV11-3 and TRBJ2-2): EAGVVQSPRYKIIEKKQPVAFWCNPISGHNTLYWYLQNLGQGPELLIRYENEEAVDDSQLPKDRFSAERLKGVDSTLKIQPAELGDSAVYLCASSQRTSGKGELFFGEGSRLTVL.

The rearrangement joins TRBV6-5 to TRBJ1-5; D is possibly TRBD1 (6 bases). V was shortened by 7 bases and J by 0 bases, with 13 bases between the two germline ends. Germline CDR1 and CDR2: MNHEY and SVGAGI. This CDR3 spans 15 amino acids. CDR3 DNA sequence: TGTGCCAGCACGAGGACAGCCGATAGCAATCAGCCCCAGCATTTT. This translates into CASTRTADSNQPQHF.

The chain joins TRBV9 to TRBJ1-3; 7 nucleotides agree with TRBD1. The CDR3 runs 18 residues. Per the germline V gene, CDR1 is SGDLS and CDR2 is YYNGEE. The V gene end was trimmed by 0 bases and the J gene end by 2 bases; junction bases not matched to a gene: 11. CDR3 sequence (DNA): TGTGCCAGCAGCGTAGGGGGGTTCCCTGACAGGGCTGGAAACACCATATATTTT. It codes for CASSVGGFPDRAGNTIYF. Variable domain in full (rest from reference TRBV9 and TRBJ1-3): DSGVTQTPKHLITATGQRVTLRCSPRSGDLSVYWYQQSLDQGLQFLIQYYNGEERAKGNILERFSAQQFPDLHSELNLSSLELGDSALYFCASSVGGFPDRAGNTIYFGEGSWLTVV.

The chain couples TRBV7-3 to TRBJ1-1, with 9 bases matching TRBD1. Trimming cost V 5 bases and J 3 bases; bases outside gene matches: 7. The germline V gene encodes CDR1 SGHTA and CDR2 FQGTGA. This CDR3 has 15 residues. The CDR3 spells CASSPQGARDTEAFF. Here the CDR3 DNA reads TGTGCCAGCAGCCCACAGGGGGCTCGGGACACTGAAGCTTTCTTT.

The rearrangement links TRBV5-6 to TRBJ1-6, with 7 bases fitting TRBD1. V lost 4 bases to trimming and J lost 6 bases; unmatched junction nucleotides: 16. The CDR3 extends over 18 amino acids. Germline loops: CDR1 SGHDT, CDR2 YYEEEE. Written as DNA, the CDR3 is TGTGCCAGCAGCGAGATGACAGGGACGGAGTCTGGTAATTCACCCCTCCACTTT. It encodes CASSEMTGTESGNSPLHF.